This TCR beta chain emerged from a study of cytomegalovirus exposure and HLA in healthy donors. The V segment lost 3 bases and the J segment 2 bases; nucleotides outside the gene matches: 2. This CDR3 spans 15 amino acids. Looked up from germline, CDR1 is SGHRS and CDR2 is YFSETQ. This clone was seen only once. The PCR had 60 Vbeta and 13 Jbeta primers. The method was immunoSEQ multiplex PCR; TCRdb's version includes in-frame clones alone and lacks a portion of them. The data hold about 140,000 clones, with roughly four fifths observed a single time. This TCR was recovered from a woman aged 40 to 50 in good health and CMV-seronegative. The sequenced material came from PBMCs. V gene TRBV5-1 combines with J gene TRBJ2-5, with 12 bases that match TRBD2. CDR3 region: CASSSGTSGQETQYF. Written as DNA, the CDR3 is TGCGCCAGCAGCTCCGGGACTAGCGGGCAAGAGACCCAGTACTTC.